Listed below are T cell receptor beta chains from one sample, sequenced in a study of blood T cell repertoires in COVID-19. Produced via immunoSEQ multiplex PCR; TCRdb's table is partial and in-frame only. The data hold over 45,000 clones, with 77% observed a single time. Sequenced: peripheral blood. All receptors derive from a human donor with active or convalescent COVID-19. The donor label of this sample is uncertain. Both conserved end residues are part of each CDR3. D genes are given only for firm matches. Only part of the rows carry a size: once, few, many, or a class if the clone is expanded.

j_gene	d_gene	abundance	v_gene	CDR3aa	CDR3nt
TRBJ1-4	TRBD1	once	TRBV7-8	CASSSYNRDRNEKLFF	TGTGCCAGCAGCTCATACAACCGGGACAGAAATGAAAAACTGTTTTTT
TRBJ1-2	TRBD1	NA	TRBV5-8	CASSGGQGKNYGYTF	TGTGCCAGCAGCGGGGGACAGGGAAAGAACTATGGCTACACCTTC
TRBJ1-2	NA	NA	TRBV6-5	CASSSDWNYGYTF	TGTGCCAGCAGTTCCGACTGGAACTATGGCTACACCTTC
TRBJ2-3	NA	NA	TRBV10-2	CASSGGDTDTQYF	TGCGCCAGCAGTGGGGGGGACACAGATACGCAGTATTTT
TRBJ2-1	NA	NA	TRBV7-8	CASSLLRVYNEQFF	TGTGCCAGCAGCCTCCTTCGGGTTTACAATGAGCAGTTCTTC
TRBJ2-5	NA	many	TRBV6-5	CASTTGGSGSGTQYF	TGTGCCAGCACCACAGGGGGTAGCGGGAGTGGGACCCAGTACTTC
TRBJ2-5	NA	NA	TRBV9	CASTPGVGSGETQYF	TGTGCCAGCACGCCGGGGGTGGGAAGTGGTGAGACCCAGTACTTC
TRBJ2-4	TRBD1	NA	TRBV3-1/TRBV3-2	CASSQSGQGHDIQYF	TGTGCCAGCAGCCAATCTGGACAGGGGCACGACATTCAGTACTTC
TRBJ1-5	NA	NA	TRBV12-5	CASGPASNQPQHF	TGTGCTAGTGGTCCTGCGAGCAATCAGCCCCAGCATTTT
TRBJ2-1	NA	NA	TRBV24-1	CATSDFVRGKQFF	TGTGCCACCAGTGATTTTGTCAGGGGTAAGCAGTTCTTC